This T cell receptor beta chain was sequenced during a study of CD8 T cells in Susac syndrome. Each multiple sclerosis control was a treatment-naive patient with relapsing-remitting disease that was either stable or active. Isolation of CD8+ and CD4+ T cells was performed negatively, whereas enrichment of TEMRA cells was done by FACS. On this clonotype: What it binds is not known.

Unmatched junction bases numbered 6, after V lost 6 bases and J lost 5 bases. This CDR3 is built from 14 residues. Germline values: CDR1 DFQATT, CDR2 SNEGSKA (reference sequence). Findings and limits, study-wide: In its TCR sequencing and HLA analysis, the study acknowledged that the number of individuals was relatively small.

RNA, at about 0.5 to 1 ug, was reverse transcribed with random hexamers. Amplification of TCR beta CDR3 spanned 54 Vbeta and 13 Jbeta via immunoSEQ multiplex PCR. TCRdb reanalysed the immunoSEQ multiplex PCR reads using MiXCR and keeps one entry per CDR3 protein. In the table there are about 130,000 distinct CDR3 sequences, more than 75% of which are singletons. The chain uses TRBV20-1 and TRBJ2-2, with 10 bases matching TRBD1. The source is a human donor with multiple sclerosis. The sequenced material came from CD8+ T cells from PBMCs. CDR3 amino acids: CSARQGARTGELFF. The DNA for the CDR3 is TGCAGTGCGAGACAGGGGGCGCGGACCGGGGAGCTGTTTTTT.